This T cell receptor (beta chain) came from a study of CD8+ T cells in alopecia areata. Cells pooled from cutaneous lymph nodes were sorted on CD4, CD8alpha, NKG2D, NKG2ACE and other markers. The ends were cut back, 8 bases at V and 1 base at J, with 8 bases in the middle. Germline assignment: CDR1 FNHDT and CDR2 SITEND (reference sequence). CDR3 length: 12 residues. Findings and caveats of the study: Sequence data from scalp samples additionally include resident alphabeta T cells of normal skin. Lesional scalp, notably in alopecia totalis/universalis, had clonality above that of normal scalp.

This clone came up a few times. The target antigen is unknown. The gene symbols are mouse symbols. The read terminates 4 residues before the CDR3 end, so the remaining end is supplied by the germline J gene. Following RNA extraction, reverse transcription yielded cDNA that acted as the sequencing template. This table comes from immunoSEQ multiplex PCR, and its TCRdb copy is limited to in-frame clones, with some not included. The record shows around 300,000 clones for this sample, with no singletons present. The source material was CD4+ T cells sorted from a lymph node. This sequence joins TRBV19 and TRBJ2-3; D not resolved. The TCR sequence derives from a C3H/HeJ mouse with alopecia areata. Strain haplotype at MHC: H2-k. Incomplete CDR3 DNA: TGTGCCAGACTTCAGGGTGCAGAA. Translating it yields CARLQGAE. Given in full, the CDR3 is CARLQGAETLYF.